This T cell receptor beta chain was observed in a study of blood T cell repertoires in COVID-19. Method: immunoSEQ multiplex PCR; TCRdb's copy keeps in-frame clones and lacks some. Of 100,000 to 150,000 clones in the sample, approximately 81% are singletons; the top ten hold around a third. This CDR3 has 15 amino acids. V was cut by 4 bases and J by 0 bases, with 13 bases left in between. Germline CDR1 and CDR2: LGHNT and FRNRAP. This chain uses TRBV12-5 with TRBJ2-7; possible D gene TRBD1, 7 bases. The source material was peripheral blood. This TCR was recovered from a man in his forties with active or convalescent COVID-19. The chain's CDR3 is CASGSPQGGSYEQYF. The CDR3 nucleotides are TGTGCTAGTGGTTCCCCCCAGGGGGGCTCCTACGAGCAGTACTTC.